The 31 T cell receptor beta chains given below trace back to one sample, sequenced in a study of T cell changes during pregnancy in multiple sclerosis. Method: immunoSEQ multiplex PCR; TCRdb's copy keeps in-frame clones and lacks some. Among almost 50,000 clones listed, roughly 93% were seen once. Source: CD4+ T cells from peripheral blood mononuclear cells, taken in the second trimester of pregnancy. The receptor set was obtained from a female donor in good health, enrolled as a control in a pregnancy study.

The gene calls are TRBV5-4 and TRBJ1-2; TRBD1 aligns across 10 bases. V was clipped by 0 bases and J by 4 bases; unmatched bases: 3. This CDR3 is built from 15 residues. Germline V gene data show CDR1 as SGHNT and CDR2 as YYREEE (reference sequence). CDR3 region: CASSLGGQGTYGYTF. The CDR3 coding sequence is TGTGCCAGCAGCTTGGGGGGACAGGGGACCTATGGCTACACCTTC.

This clone was observed a single time. The chain carries TRBV15 and TRBJ2-3, with a possible D match to TRBD2 (6 bases). The V end lost 0 bases, the J end lost 1 base, and 11 bases lay between the germline ends. The CDR3 has 16 residues. Germline CDR1 and CDR2: LNHNV and YYDKDF (reference sequence). Here the CDR3 reads CATSRDYERGTDTQYF. In DNA form, the CDR3 reads TGTGCCACCAGCAGAGATTATGAGCGGGGCACAGATACGCAGTATTTT.

V is TRBV29-1 and J is TRBJ2-3, with TRBD1 as a possible D gene (6 bases). Germline CDR1 reads SQVTM; CDR2 reads ANQGSEA. CDR3 length: 14 amino acids. Between the trimmed V and J ends, which lost 3 bases and 4 bases, there was a span of 14 bases. CDR3 region: CSVENARGADTQYF. The CDR3 region has the DNA TGCAGCGTTGAGAATGCCAGGGGAGCAGATACGCAGTATTTT.

The genes are TRBV11-3 and TRBJ2-5; D gene unclear. Trimming took 5 bases from V and 3 from J, leaving 19 bases between them. CDR1 and CDR2 (germline): SGHNT, YENEEA. The CDR3 runs 16 residues. CDR3 in DNA: TGTGCCAGCAGCCAAGTAGGCGGCAGCGAGAAAGAGACCCAGTACTTC. Amino acid sequence: CASSQVGGSEKETQYF. Drawing the rest from reference TRBV11-3 and TRBJ2-5, the complete variable domain is EAGVVQSPRYKIIEKKQPVAFWCNPISGHNTLYWYLQNLGQGPELLIRYENEEAVDDSQLPKDRFSAERLKGVDSTLKIQPAELGDSAVYLCASSQVGGSEKETQYFGPGTRLLVL.

V gene TRBV30 combines with J gene TRBJ1-6, with a tentative D call TRBD1 (5 bases). Trimming took off 6 bases at V and 6 bases at J, with 15 bases between the two ends. This CDR3 region has 14 residues. The germline CDR1 and CDR2 sequences are GTSNPN and SVGIG (reference sequence). CDR3 coding DNA: TGTGCCTGTCTGACAGCGAGAAGTAATTCACCCCTCCACTTT. This gives the protein CACLTARSNSPLHF.

This chain connects TRBV2 to TRBJ1-5; D is possibly TRBD1 (5 bases). Germline values: CDR1 SNHLY, CDR2 FYNNEI. Trimming stripped 3 bases from V and 2 bases from J, with 14 bases between. This CDR3 contains 16 residues. CDR3 protein: CASSDTYRRGNQPQHF. Here the CDR3 DNA reads TGTGCCAGCAGTGACACGTACCGCAGGGGCAATCAGCCCCAGCATTTT.

The rearrangement links TRBV30 to TRBJ2-1, with a possible D match to TRBD2 (5 bases). V was pared by 1 base and J by 7 bases, with 14 bases between. Per germline, CDR1 GTSNPN and CDR2 SVGIG (reference sequence). There are 14 residues in the CDR3. In DNA form, the CDR3 reads TGTGCCTGGAGTGCGGCTCCGGCGGGTAATGAGCAGTTCTTC. Its translation: CAWSAAPAGNEQFF.

This sequence joins TRBV19 and TRBJ1-5; D unresolved. Germline V gives CDR1 LNHDA, CDR2 SQIVND (reference sequence). CDR3 size: 13 residues. The V and J ends lost 5 bases and 7 bases respectively, with 12 bases between them. This chain's CDR3 is CASSLSTRQPQHF. As DNA, the CDR3 is TGTGCCAGTAGTCTCTCGACACGACAGCCCCAGCATTTT.

V is TRBV6-1 and J is TRBJ2-3; D might be TRBD1 (5 bases). Germline V gene lookup returns CDR1 MNHNS and CDR2 SASEGT. The V end was cut by 0 bases, the J end by 0 bases, with 10 bases between. The CDR3 is 16 amino acids. This chain's CDR3 is CASSEAVDSSTDTQYF. For the CDR3, the DNA is TGTGCCAGCAGTGAAGCGGTTGACAGTAGCACAGATACGCAGTATTTT.

The chain employs TRBV6-1 and TRBJ2-3; the match to TRBD2 covers 10 bases. With 6 bases clipped from V and 1 base from J, the junction kept 4 bases outside the gene matches. The length of the CDR3 is 15 residues. Germline V gene data show CDR1 as MNHNS and CDR2 as SASEGT. CDR3: CASRPGLAGTDTQYF. The CDR3 nucleotides are TGTGCCAGCAGACCTGGACTAGCGGGCACAGATACGCAGTATTTT.

As concerns this clone: This sample includes further DNA sequences coding for the same CDR3. The V and J genes are TRBV6-6 and TRBJ1-1; the match to TRBD1 covers 7 bases. With V trimmed by 6 bases and J by 3 bases, 10 bases remained unmatched. Germline V gene sequence: CDR1 MNHNY, CDR2 SVGAGI (reference sequence). This CDR3 has 15 residues. CDR3 protein: CASSPLQGGHTEAFF. In DNA, the CDR3 is TGTGCCAGCAGCCCCTTGCAGGGGGGACACACTGAAGCTTTCTTT.

The chain combines TRBV9 with TRBJ1-1; 7 positions match TRBD1. V lost 1 base and J lost 3; bases outside the gene matches: 3. This CDR3 region has 14 residues. From germline, CDR1 is SGDLS and CDR2 YYNGEE. The CDR3 DNA follows: TGTGCCAGCAGCGTACAGGGGGTAGACACTGAAGCTTTCTTT. This gives the protein CASSVQGVDTEAFF.

This sequence joins TRBV4-1 and TRBJ1-2; 7 bases agree with TRBD1. Germline V gene sequence: CDR1 MGHRA, CDR2 YSYEKL. V dropped 2 bases and J dropped 0; count of bases not matched to a gene: 9. The length of the CDR3 is 17 residues. The DNA of the CDR3 is TGCGCCAGCAGCCAACACTCACAGGGGCCAGCTAACTATGGCTACACCTTC. Its translation is CASSQHSQGPANYGYTF.

This clone was picked up one time. The chain uses TRBV14 and TRBJ2-2; a possible D gene is TRBD1 (5 bases). The germline CDR1 and CDR2 sequences are SGHDN and FVKESK. The CDR3 length is 13 residues. The V end lost 3 bases, the J end lost 7 bases, and 9 bases lay between the germline ends. The CDR3 sequence: CASSHRVGGELFF. The CDR3 nucleotides are TGTGCCAGCAGCCACAGGGTCGGCGGGGAGCTGTTTTTT.

The gene calls are TRBV27 and TRBJ1-6, with no clear D. Per germline, CDR1 MNHEY and CDR2 SMNVEV (reference sequence). Trimming left V 4 bases short and J 0 bases short, with 10 bases between. CDR3 size: 16 residues. The CDR3 region is CASSYLEGSYNSPLHF. In DNA, the CDR3 is TGTGCCAGCAGTTACCTAGAGGGCTCCTATAATTCACCCCTCCACTTT.

This chain links TRBV5-1 with TRBJ2-5; 8 bases fit TRBD1. The CDR3 is made up of 13 amino acids. J lost 4 bases, V lost 7 bases, and 6 bases had no gene match. In germline, CDR1 is SGHRS, CDR2 YFSETQ. The CDR3 nucleotides read TGCGCCAGCGGGCGGGGACAGGTAGAGACCCAGTACTTC. As protein: CASGRGQVETQYF.

This sequence joins TRBV5-1 and TRBJ1-1; 12 nucleotides line up with TRBD1. This CDR3 comprises 15 residues. CDR1 and CDR2 from the germline V gene are SGHRS and YFSETQ. The ends lost 4 bases at V and 6 bases at J; junction bases unmatched: 7. The CDR3 is CASSREGQGASEAFF. The CDR3 DNA follows: TGCGCCAGCAGCCGAGAGGGACAGGGGGCCTCTGAAGCTTTCTTT.

J is TRBJ2-1 and V is TRBV6-1, with D perhaps TRBD2 (5 bases). Germline V gene lookup returns CDR1 MNHNS and CDR2 SASEGT. This CDR3 spans 15 amino acids. Between the trimmed V and J ends, which lost 2 bases and 10 bases, there was a span of 18 bases. In DNA form, the CDR3 reads TGTGCCAGCAGTGAACGGGGTCAGGACCTCGGAGAGCAGTTCTTC. Residues: CASSERGQDLGEQFF.

The chain couples TRBV6-5 to TRBJ2-4; maybe TRBD1 (6 bases). Trimming removed 6 bases from V and 6 bases from J, with 15 bases in between. This CDR3 comprises 14 residues. Germline V gives CDR1 MNHEY, CDR2 SVGAGI. The CDR3, as DNA: TGTGCCAGCAGGTCTACAGGGCTACTAAACATTCAGTACTTC. Its protein product is CASRSTGLLNIQYF.

The rearrangement links TRBV7-2 to TRBJ2-1; D is ambiguous. The germline V gene has CDR1 SGHTA and CDR2 FQGNSA. The CDR3 is made up of 13 amino acids. The V end lost 5 bases, the J end lost 12 bases, and 17 bases lay between the germline ends. The DNA of the CDR3 is TGTGCCAGCAGCCCCGCGGTTTCGGAGCGGCAGTTCTTC. Translation gives CASSPAVSERQFF.

The chain has TRBV30 and TRBJ1-2; the match to TRBD1 covers 9 bases. Germline CDR1 and CDR2: GTSNPN and SVGIG (reference sequence). This CDR3 is 13 amino acids long. After removal of 3 bases from V and 4 bases from J, the junction contained 3 bases not matched to a gene. This CDR3 reads CAWSEQGAYGYTF. The CDR3 DNA reads TGTGCCTGGAGCGAACAGGGGGCCTATGGCTACACCTTC.

V and J are TRBV4-2 and TRBJ1-5; 7 bases match TRBD1. With V trimmed by 2 bases and J by 1 base, 5 bases remained unmatched. The germline gives CDR1 LGHNA, CDR2 YNFKEQ. There are 16 residues in the CDR3. CDR3 nucleotides: TGTGCCAGCAGCCAACGGTCAGGGGGAAGCAATCAGCCCCAGCATTTT. Protein product: CASSQRSGGSNQPQHF.

The chain carries TRBV6-1 and TRBJ2-7, with TRBD1 matching over 11 bases. The germline V gene encodes CDR1 MNHNS and CDR2 SASEGT. The CDR3 totals 15 residues. V lost 8 bases and J lost 2; bases outside the gene matches: 8. CDR3 protein: CASADRGRSPYEQYF. The CDR3 DNA reads as TGTGCCAGCGCGGACAGGGGGCGATCTCCCTACGAGCAGTACTTC.

This chain connects TRBV2 to TRBJ2-1; D remains ambiguous. This CDR3 has 13 amino acids. Germline CDR1 and CDR2: SNHLY and FYNNEI. Trimming cost V 0 bases and J 12 bases, with 12 bases left between them. In nucleotides, the CDR3 is TGTGCCAGCAGTGAAGCGCGTCCAGGTGTGCAGTTCTTC. Its translation: CASSEARPGVQFF.

This clone was recorded only once. The V and J genes are TRBV19 and TRBJ2-7; 10 bases agree with TRBD1. With 7 bases clipped from V and 3 bases from J, the junction kept 9 bases outside the gene matches. The V gene's germline CDR1 is LNHDA and CDR2 SQIVND (reference sequence). The CDR3 covers 15 residues. The DNA of the CDR3 is TGTGCCAGTACCATTCGGACAGGGGGAGGCTACGAGCAGTACTTC. Translation gives CASTIRTGGGYEQYF.

The chain uses TRBV11-2 and TRBJ1-2, with 8 positions matching TRBD1. Germline values: CDR1 SGHAT, CDR2 FQNNGV. Trimming removed 5 bases from V and 5 bases from J; junction bases left unmatched: 4. The CDR3 extends over 13 amino acids. DNA for the CDR3: TGTGCCAGCAGCCCTGACAGGGGTTATGGCTACACCTTC. Translating it yields CASSPDRGYGYTF.

V gene TRBV5-4 combines with J gene TRBJ2-5; 11 bases are shared with TRBD2. Trimming removed 0 bases from V and 2 bases from J; junction bases left unmatched: 3. Germline V gene data show CDR1 as SGHNT and CDR2 as YYREEE (reference sequence). This CDR3 has 16 amino acids. CDR3 DNA: TGTGCCAGCAGCTTGGGACTAGCGGGGACTCAAGAGACCCAGTACTTC. Its translation is CASSLGLAGTQETQYF. The full variable domain, its missing parts supplied by reference TRBV5-4 and TRBJ2-5, is ETGVTQSPTHLIKTRGQQVTLRCSSQSGHNTVSWYQQALGQGPQFIFQYYREEENGRGNFPPRFSGLQFPNYSSELNVNALELDDSALYLCASSLGLAGTQETQYFGPGTRLLVL.

In its sample, this clone was seen once. V is TRBV4-1 and J is TRBJ2-7, with D maybe TRBD2 (6 bases). The V and J ends lost 4 bases and 2 bases respectively, with 15 bases between them. This CDR3 has 15 residues. Germline V gene sequence: CDR1 MGHRA, CDR2 YSYEKL. The CDR3 here is CASSLYPGRTYEQYF. The CDR3 bases are TGCGCCAGCAGCCTCTACCCGGGGAGGACCTACGAGCAGTACTTC.

V and J are TRBV7-2 and TRBJ2-7; 9 bases are shared with TRBD2. Germline values: CDR1 SGHTA, CDR2 FQGNSA. With V trimmed by 5 bases and J by 2 bases, 13 bases remained unmatched. CDR3 size: 17 residues. The CDR3 sequence is CASSQLAGTAYPYEQYF. CDR3 nucleotides: TGTGCCAGCAGCCAACTAGCGGGTACAGCCTATCCCTACGAGCAGTACTTC.

This chain links TRBV7-2 with TRBJ1-2, with 11 bases lining up with TRBD1. With 1 base clipped from V and 3 bases from J, the junction kept 4 bases outside the gene matches. This CDR3 is built from 16 residues. From germline, CDR1 is SGHTA and CDR2 FQGNSA. The CDR3 region is CASSLEGTGGYYGYTF. DNA for the CDR3: TGTGCCAGCAGCTTAGAAGGGACAGGGGGATACTATGGCTACACCTTC.

This chain joins TRBV9 and TRBJ1-2; TRBD1 matches at 8 bases. The CDR3 runs 15 residues. V shed 2 bases, J shed 5 bases, and the junction held 8 bases outside the gene matches. Germline-derived CDR1 and CDR2 are SGDLS and YYNGEE. The CDR3, as DNA: TGTGCCAGCAGCGTTTCCCAGGGGGCTGGATATGGCTACACCTTC. As protein: CASSVSQGAGYGYTF.